This T cell receptor (beta chain) was sequenced for a study of tumor-infiltrating lymphocytes in localized non-small cell lung cancer. Remarks on this clone: Its matching antigen is unknown.

V gave up 0 bases and J gave up 5 bases, with 12 bases separating them. CDR3 length: 15 amino acids. Germline lookup yields CDR1 SGDLS and CDR2 YYNGEE. Clones were sequenced by immunoSEQ multiplex PCR, and TCRdb holds only the in-frame ones, with some missing. The table records approximately 11,000 clones, about four fifths of them present only once. Findings and limits, study-wide: Each assay used a separate piece of the same tissue. T-cell fraction did not differ between immunotypes IM1 and IM2. Available tissue quantity limited TCR sequencing to a patient subset.

The chain links TRBV9 to TRBJ2-1; D is perhaps TRBD1 or TRBD2 (7 bases each). The sequenced sample consisted of lung tumor tissue. The origin of this receptor is a human donor with non-small cell lung cancer. CDR3 DNA sequence: TGTGCCAGCAGCGTAGTGGCAGGGGGGGACAATGAGCAGTTCTTC. It encodes CASSVVAGGDNEQFF.